This TCR beta chain was recorded in a study of cytomegalovirus exposure and HLA in healthy donors. Overall study: Within an early data release were around 80 million unique TCRs drawn from HLA-typed donors. Study results and caveats: Presence/absence analyses rested on an assumption that sequencing depth was roughly uniform across donors. Among the CMV-associated chains, three were confirmed in vitro as specific for CMV antigens. Researchers counted around 180 TCR beta chains as cytomegalovirus-associated.

Use of 60 Vbeta and 13 Jbeta primers characterized the PCR. The data were produced by immunoSEQ multiplex PCR, yet TCRdb's version contains in-frame clones alone and is incomplete. The sample yields about 200,000 clones, 65% to 90% seen once. A word on this clone: What it binds is not known.

CDR3 size: 16 residues. Trimming left V 5 bases short and J 0 bases short, with 14 bases between. Germline V CDR1 and CDR2: SGHVS, FNYEAQ. The sequence was collected from a woman aged 45-60 years in good health and CMV-seronegative. This rearrangement joins TRBV7-6 to TRBJ1-3; maybe TRBD1 (5 bases). Sequencing input: PBMCs. The CDR3 sequence is CASSAGLPRSGNTIYF. CDR3 sequence (DNA): TGTGCCAGCAGCGCGGGACTTCCCCGCTCTGGAAACACCATATATTTT.